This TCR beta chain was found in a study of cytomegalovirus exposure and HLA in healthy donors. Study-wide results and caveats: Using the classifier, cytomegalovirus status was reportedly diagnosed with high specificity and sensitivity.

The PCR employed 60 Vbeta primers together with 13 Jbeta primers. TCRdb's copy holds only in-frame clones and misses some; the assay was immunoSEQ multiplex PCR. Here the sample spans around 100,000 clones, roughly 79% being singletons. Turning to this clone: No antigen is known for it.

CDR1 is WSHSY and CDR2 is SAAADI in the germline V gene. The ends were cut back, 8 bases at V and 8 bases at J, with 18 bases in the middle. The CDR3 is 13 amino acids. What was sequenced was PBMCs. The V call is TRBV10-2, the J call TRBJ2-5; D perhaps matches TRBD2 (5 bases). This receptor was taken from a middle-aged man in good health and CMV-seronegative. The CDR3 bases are TGCGCCAGCCGGGAAGCGGTCGCTCAAACCCAGTACTTC. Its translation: CASREAVAQTQYF.